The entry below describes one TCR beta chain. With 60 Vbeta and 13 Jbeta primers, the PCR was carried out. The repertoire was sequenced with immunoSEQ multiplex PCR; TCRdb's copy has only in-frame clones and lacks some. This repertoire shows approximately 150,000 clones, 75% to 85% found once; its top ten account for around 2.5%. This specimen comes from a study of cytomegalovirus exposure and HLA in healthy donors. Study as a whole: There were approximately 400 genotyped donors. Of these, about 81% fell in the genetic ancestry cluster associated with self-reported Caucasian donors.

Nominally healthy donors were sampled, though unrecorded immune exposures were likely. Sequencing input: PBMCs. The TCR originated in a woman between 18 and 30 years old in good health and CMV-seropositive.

The CDR3 loop is CASSEHRDTDGYTF. The CDR3 nucleotides read TGTGCCAGCAGTGAACACCGGGACACTGATGGCTACACCTTC. The rearrangement uses TRBV25-1 and TRBJ1-2, with D perhaps matching TRBD1 (6 bases). V was pared by 2 bases and J by 6 bases, with 13 bases between. The V gene's germline CDR1 is MGHDK and CDR2 SYGVNS. This CDR3 contains 14 residues.